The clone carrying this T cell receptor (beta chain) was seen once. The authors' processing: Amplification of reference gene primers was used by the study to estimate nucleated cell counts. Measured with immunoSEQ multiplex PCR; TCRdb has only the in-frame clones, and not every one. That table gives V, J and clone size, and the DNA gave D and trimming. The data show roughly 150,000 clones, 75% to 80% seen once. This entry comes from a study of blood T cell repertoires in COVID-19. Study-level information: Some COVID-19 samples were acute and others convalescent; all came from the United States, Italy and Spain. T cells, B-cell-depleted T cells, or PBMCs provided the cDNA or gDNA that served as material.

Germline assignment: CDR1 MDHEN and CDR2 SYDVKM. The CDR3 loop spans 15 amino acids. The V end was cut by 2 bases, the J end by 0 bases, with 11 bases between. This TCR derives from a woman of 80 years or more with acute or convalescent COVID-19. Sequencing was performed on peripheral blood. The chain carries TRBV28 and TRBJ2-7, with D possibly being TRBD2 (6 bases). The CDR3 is CASSLAGYSSYEQYF. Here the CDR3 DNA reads TGTGCCAGCAGTTTAGCGGGGTATAGCTCCTACGAGCAGTACTTC.